The source of this T cell receptor beta chain is a study of PD-L1 blockade in urothelial cancer. The wider study: Blood underwent analysis 3 weeks (second dose) and 6 weeks after treatment began. Specimens of blood held a median count of 141,255 T cells.

The investigators introduced synthetic TCR analog templates into each PCR as spikes. Clones were read by immunoSEQ multiplex PCR, and TCRdb kept only the in-frame ones, dropping some. The profile shows tens of thousands of clones, around 86% of them singletons. This CDR3 is 17 amino acids long. Germline V gives CDR1 MGHRA, CDR2 YSYEKL. V dropped 0 bases and J dropped 6; count of bases not matched to a gene: 5. Regarding time point: pretreatment peripheral blood. Urothelial carcinoma, locally advanced or metastatic, affected the patients. The source of this sequence is a man aged 65 to 85 with urothelial cancer. The source was PBMCs, collected around atezolizumab (anti-PD-L1) treatment. This rearrangement joins TRBV4-1 to TRBJ2-4; 13 bases are shared with TRBD2. The CDR3 loop is CASSQEGLAGTSNIQYF. The CDR3 nucleotides are TGCGCCAGCAGCCAAGAGGGACTAGCGGGGACCTCAAACATTCAGTACTTC.